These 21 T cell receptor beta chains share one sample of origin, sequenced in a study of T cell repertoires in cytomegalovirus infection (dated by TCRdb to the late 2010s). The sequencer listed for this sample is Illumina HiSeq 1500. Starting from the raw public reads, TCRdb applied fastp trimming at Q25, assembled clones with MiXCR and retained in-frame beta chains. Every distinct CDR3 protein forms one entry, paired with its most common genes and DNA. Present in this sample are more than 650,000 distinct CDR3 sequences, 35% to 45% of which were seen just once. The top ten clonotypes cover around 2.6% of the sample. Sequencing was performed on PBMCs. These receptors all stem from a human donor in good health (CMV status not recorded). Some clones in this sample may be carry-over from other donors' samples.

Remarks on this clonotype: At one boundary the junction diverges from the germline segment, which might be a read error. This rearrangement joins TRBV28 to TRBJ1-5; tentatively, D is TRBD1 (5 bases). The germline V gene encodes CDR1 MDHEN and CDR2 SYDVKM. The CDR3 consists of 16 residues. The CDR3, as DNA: TGTGCCATATCTGCTGGGAGAAGGGGTATTGGTCAGCCCCAGCATTTC. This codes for CAISAGRRGIGQPQHF.

CDR3 nucleotide sequence: TGTGCCAGCAGCTCAAACCGAAACACCATATATTTT. This gives the protein CASSSNRNTIYF. The chain recombines TRBV7-9 with TRBJ1-3; D not resolved. CDR3 length equals 12 residues. Germline lookup yields CDR1 SEHNR and CDR2 FQNEAQ (reference sequence). Trimming removed 4 bases at V and 5 bases at J, with 6 bases between.

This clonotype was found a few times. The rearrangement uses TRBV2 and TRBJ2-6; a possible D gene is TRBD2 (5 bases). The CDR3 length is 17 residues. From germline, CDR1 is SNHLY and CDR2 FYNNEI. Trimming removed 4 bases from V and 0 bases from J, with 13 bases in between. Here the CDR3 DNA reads TGTGCCAGCAGTGCCCAGAGGGCAGCCTCTGGGGCCAACGTCCTGACTTTC. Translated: CASSAQRAASGANVLTF.

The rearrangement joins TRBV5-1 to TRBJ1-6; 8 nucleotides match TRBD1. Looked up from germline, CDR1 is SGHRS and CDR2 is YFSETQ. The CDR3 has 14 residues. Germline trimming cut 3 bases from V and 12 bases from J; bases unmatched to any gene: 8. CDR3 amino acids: CASSSDGQGKPLHF. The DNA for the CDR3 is TGCGCCAGCAGCTCGGATGGACAGGGAAAACCCCTCCACTTT.

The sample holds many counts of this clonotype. The CDR3 nucleotides are TGTGCCAGCAGCAAGGCGGTTCCCTACGAGCAGTACTTC. Protein sequence: CASSKAVPYEQYF. J is TRBJ2-7 and V is TRBV7-2, with D uncertain. The CDR3 sequence is 13 residues long. CDR1 and CDR2 from the germline V gene are SGHTA and FQGNSA. V shed 5 bases and J shed 2 bases, with 10 bases lying between them. The whole variable domain, remainder taken from reference TRBV7-2 and TRBJ2-7, is GAGVSQSPSNKVTEKGKDVELRCDPISGHTALYWYRQSLGQGLEFLIYFQGNSAPDKSGLPSDRFSAERTGGSVSTLTIQRTQQEDSAVYLCASSKAVPYEQYFGPGTRLTVT.

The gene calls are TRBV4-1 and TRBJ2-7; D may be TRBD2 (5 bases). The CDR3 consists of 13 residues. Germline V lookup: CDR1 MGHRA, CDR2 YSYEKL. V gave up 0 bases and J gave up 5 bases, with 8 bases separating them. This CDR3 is CASSQDPADEQYF. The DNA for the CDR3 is TGCGCCAGCAGCCAAGACCCAGCGGACGAGCAGTACTTC.

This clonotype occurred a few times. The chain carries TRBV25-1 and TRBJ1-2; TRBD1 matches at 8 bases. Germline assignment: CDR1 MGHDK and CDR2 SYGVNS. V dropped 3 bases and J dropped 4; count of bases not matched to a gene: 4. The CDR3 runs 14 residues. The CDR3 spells CASSDLGQGYGYTF. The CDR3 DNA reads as TGTGCCAGCAGTGATCTAGGACAGGGCTATGGCTACACCTTC.

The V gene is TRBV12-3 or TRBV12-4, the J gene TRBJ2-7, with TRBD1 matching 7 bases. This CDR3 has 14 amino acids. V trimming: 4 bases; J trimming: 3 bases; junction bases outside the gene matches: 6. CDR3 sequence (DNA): TGTGCCAGCAGTTCTCTGGACAGGCTCTACGAGCAGTACTTC. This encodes CASSSLDRLYEQYF.

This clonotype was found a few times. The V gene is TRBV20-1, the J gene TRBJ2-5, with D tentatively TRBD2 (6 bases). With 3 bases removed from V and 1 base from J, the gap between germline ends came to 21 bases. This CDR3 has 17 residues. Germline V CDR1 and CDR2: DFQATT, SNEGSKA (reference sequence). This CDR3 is CSASDGSGTQIQETQYF. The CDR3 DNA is TGCAGTGCTAGTGATGGTAGCGGAACCCAGATCCAAGAGACCCAGTACTTC.

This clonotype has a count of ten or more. CDR3 sequence: CASSPGGGRFYEQYF. The CDR3, as DNA: TGTGCCAGCAGCCCCGGGGGGGGACGATTCTACGAGCAGTACTTC. The chain joins TRBV7-2 to TRBJ2-7, with 8 bases matching TRBD2. This CDR3 has 15 residues. The V gene end was trimmed by 5 bases and the J gene end by 3 bases; junction bases not matched to a gene: 9. CDR1 and CDR2 from the germline V gene are SGHTA and FQGNSA.

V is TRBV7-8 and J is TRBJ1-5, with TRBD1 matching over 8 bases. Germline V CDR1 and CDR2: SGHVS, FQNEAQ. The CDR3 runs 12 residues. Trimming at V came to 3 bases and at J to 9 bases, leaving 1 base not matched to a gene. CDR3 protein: CASSFTGGPQHF. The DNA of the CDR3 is TGTGCCAGCAGCTTTACAGGGGGGCCCCAGCATTTT.

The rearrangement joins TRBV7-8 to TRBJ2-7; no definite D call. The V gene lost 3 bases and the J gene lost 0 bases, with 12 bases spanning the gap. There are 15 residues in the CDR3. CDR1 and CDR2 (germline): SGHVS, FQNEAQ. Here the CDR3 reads CASSFPGLSSYEQYF. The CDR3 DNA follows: TGTGCCAGCAGCTTCCCGGGTTTGAGCTCCTACGAGCAGTACTTC. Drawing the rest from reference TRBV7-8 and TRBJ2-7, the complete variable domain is GAGVSQSPRYKVAKRGQDVALRCDPISGHVSLFWYQQALGQGPEFLTYFQNEAQLDKSGLPSDRFFAERPEGSVSTLKIQRTQQEDSAVYLCASSFPGLSSYEQYFGPGTRLTVT.

The CDR3 nucleotides are TGTGCCAGCGGAGAGGGGGGCCGGACCGGCGACACTGAAGCTTTCTTT. Translating it yields CASGEGGRTGDTEAFF. The gene calls are TRBV7-9 and TRBJ1-1, with D possibly being TRBD1 (6 bases). Germline V lookup: CDR1 SEHNR, CDR2 FQNEAQ (reference sequence). The CDR3 contains 16 residues. V was shortened by 8 bases and J by 3 bases, with 22 bases between the two germline ends.

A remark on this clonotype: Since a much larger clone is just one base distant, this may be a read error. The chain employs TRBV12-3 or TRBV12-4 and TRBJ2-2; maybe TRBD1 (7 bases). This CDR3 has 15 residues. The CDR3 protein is CASSFAGGYTGVLFF. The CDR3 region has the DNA TGTGCCAGCAGTTTCGCAGGGGGGTACACCGGGGTGCTGTTTTTT.

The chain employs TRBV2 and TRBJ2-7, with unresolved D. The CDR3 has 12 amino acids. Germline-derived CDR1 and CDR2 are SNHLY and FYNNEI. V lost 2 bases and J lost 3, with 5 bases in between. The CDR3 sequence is CASSEHLYEQYF. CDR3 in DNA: TGTGCCAGCAGTGAACACCTCTACGAGCAGTACTTC.

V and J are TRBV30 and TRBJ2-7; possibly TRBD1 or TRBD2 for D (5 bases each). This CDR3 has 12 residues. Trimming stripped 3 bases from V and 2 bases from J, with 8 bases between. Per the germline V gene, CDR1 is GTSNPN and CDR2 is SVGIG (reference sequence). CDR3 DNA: TGTGCCTGGAGAAAGGGACCCTACGAGCAGTACTTC. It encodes CAWRKGPYEQYF. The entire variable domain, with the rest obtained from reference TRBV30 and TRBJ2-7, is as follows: SQTIHQWPATLVQPVGSPLSLECTVEGTSNPNLYWYRQAAGRGLQLLFYSVGIGQISSEVPQNLSASRPQDRQFILSSKKLLLSDSGFYLCAWRKGPYEQYFGPGTRLTVT.

The CDR3 protein is CASSLSLMRQYF. The DNA for the CDR3 is TGTGCCAGCAGTTTGTCACTAATGCGGCAGTACTTC. The chain is built from TRBV12-3 or TRBV12-4 and TRBJ2-7; D not resolved. This CDR3 comprises 12 residues. The V gene lost 3 bases and the J gene lost 9 bases, with 12 bases spanning the gap.

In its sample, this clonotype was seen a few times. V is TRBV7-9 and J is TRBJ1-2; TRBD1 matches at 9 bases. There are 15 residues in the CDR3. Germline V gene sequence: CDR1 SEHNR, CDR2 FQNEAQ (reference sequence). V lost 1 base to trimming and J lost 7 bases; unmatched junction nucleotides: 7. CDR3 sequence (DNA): TGTGCCAGCAGCTTAGGCCGGGACAGGGACCGTGGCTACACCTTC. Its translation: CASSLGRDRDRGYTF.

In nucleotides, the CDR3 is TGTGCCAGCAGGCGTCTAAAGCGTGGGAGTGAAGCTTTCTTT. The encoded protein is CASRRLKRGSEAFF. This chain uses TRBV28 with TRBJ1-1, with D hard to call. The CDR3 sequence is 14 residues long. Germline lookup yields CDR1 MDHEN and CDR2 SYDVKM. V lost 6 bases, J lost 7 bases, and 18 bases lay in between. Full variable domain (remainder filled in from reference TRBV28 and TRBJ1-1): DVKVTQSSRYLVKRTGEKVFLECVQDMDHENMFWYRQDPGLGLRLIYFSYDVKMKEKGDIPEGYSVSREKKERFSLILESASTNQTSMYLCASRRLKRGSEAFFGQGTRLTVV.

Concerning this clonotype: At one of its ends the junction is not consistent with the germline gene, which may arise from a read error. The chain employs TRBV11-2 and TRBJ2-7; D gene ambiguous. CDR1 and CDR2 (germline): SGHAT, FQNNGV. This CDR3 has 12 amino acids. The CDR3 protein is CSSSLGSYEQYF. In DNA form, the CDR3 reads TGTTCCAGCAGCTTAGGCAGCTACGAGCAGTACTTC.

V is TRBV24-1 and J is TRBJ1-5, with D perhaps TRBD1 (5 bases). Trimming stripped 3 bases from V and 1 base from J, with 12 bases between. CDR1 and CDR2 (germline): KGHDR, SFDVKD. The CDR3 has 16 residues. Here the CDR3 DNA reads TGTGCCACCAGTGATCCGGGGGACGGGAGCAATCAGCCCCAGCATTTT. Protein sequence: CATSDPGDGSNQPQHF.